This T cell receptor beta chain is drawn from a study of Tregs in tolerant kidney transplant recipients. Clones were read by immunoSEQ multiplex PCR, and TCRdb kept only the in-frame ones, dropping some. The repertoire holds some 240,000 clones, with around 81% as singletons. V was shortened by 3 bases and J by 1 base, with 11 bases between the two germline ends. The germline V gene has CDR1 SGHTA and CDR2 FQGTGA. The CDR3 extends over 15 amino acids. This receptor was obtained from a human donor in good health. The sequencing sample was made of CD4+ T cells from blood. The rearrangement uses TRBV7-3 and TRBJ2-3; D may be TRBD2 (6 bases). In DNA, the CDR3 is TGTGCCAGCAGCTTTCGCGGGGATGGCACAGATACGCAGTATTTT. Encoded protein: CASSFRGDGTDTQYF. Variable domain in full (rest from reference TRBV7-3 and TRBJ2-3): GAGVSQTPSNKVTEKGKYVELRCDPISGHTALYWYRQSLGQGPEFLIYFQGTGAADDSGLPNDRFFAVRPEGSVSTLKIQRTERGDSAVYLCASSFRGDGTDTQYFGPGTRLTVL.